The following is a T cell receptor beta chain sequence with its context. MiXCR was run by TCRdb on the RT-PCR reads, yielding one entry per CDR3 protein. The repertoire has 530,000 or so distinct CDR3 sequences, about 15% of them found once; the top ten carry 11%. These data originate in a study of response to subunit inactivated influenza vaccine. With V trimmed by 5 bases and J by 2 bases, 8 bases remained unmatched. This CDR3 spans 17 amino acids. The receptor was derived from a man aged 45-60 years who received an inactivated influenza vaccine. Sequencing was performed on PBMCs from blood, taken 11 to 12 days after vaccination. The chain links TRBV12-3 or TRBV12-4 to TRBJ2-1; 11 bases fit TRBD2. CDR3 sequence: CASSPIVAGGPYNEQFF. CDR3 in DNA: TGTGCCAGCAGTCCTATTGTAGCGGGAGGGCCCTACAATGAGCAGTTCTTC.